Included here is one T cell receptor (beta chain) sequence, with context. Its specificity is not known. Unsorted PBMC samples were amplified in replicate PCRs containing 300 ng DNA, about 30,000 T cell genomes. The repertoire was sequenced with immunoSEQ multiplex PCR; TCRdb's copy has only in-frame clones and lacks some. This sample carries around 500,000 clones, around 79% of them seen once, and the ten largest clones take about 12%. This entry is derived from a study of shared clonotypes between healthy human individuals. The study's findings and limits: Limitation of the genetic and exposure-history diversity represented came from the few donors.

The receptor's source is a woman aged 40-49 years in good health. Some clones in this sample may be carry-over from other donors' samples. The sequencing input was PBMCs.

DNA of the CDR3: TGCGCCAGCAGCCAAGAGCGGGAGGTGAGCAATGAGCAGTTCTTC. It specifies CASSQEREVSNEQFF. The J gene is TRBJ2-1, the V gene TRBV4-1; 8 nucleotides line up with TRBD2. The CDR3 consists of 15 residues. Germline V gene data show CDR1 as MGHRA and CDR2 as YSYEKL. Losses at the gene ends were 0 bases for V and 6 bases for J; bases not matched to a gene: 4.